One sample yielded the 14 T cell receptor beta chains listed below, sequenced in a study of human thymus T cells. Generated by immunoSEQ multiplex PCR, the TCRdb table keeps only in-frame clones and is missing some. In the table there are around 45,000 clones, roughly 94% of which are singletons. Sequencing used blood. Receptors originate from a girl younger than two with a congenital heart defect but otherwise immunologically healthy.

The chain joins TRBV5-4 to TRBJ2-1, with 7 bases aligning to TRBD1. J lost 8 bases, V lost 3 bases, and 2 bases had no gene match. Germline V gives CDR1 SGHNT, CDR2 YYREEE (reference sequence). CDR3 length: 12 amino acids. CDR3 nucleotide sequence: TGTGCCAGCAGCTACAGGGGAGATGAGCAGTTCTTC. Residues: CASSYRGDEQFF. Supplemented by reference TRBV5-4 and TRBJ2-1, the full variable domain reads ETGVTQSPTHLIKTRGQQVTLRCSSQSGHNTVSWYQQALGQGPQFIFQYYREEENGRGNFPPRFSGLQFPNYSSELNVNALELDDSALYLCASSYRGDEQFFGPGTRLTVL.

This clone was observed once. CDR3 nucleotide sequence: TGCGCCAGCAGCTCAGTACACCGACTAGCGGGGAGCTACAATGAGCAGTTCTTC. Translated: CASSSVHRLAGSYNEQFF. The gene calls are TRBV5-1 and TRBJ2-1, with TRBD2 matching 11 bases. The CDR3 is made up of 18 amino acids. Germline V gene data show CDR1 as SGHRS and CDR2 as YFSETQ. The junction had 11 bases not matched to a gene; V was cut back by 3 bases and J by 3 bases.

The V and J genes are TRBV11-2 and TRBJ1-5; no clear D. Trimming shortened V by 0 bases and J by 5 bases, and 8 bases separated the two germline ends. The CDR3 is made up of 14 amino acids. Germline-derived CDR1 and CDR2 are SGHAT and FQNNGV. The CDR3, as DNA: TGTGCCAGCAGCTTAGATAGTCGACATCAGCCCCAGCATTTT. This translates into CASSLDSRHQPQHF.

The CDR3 sequence is CAWSVYPPLQGNTQYF. The CDR3 region has the DNA TGTGCCTGGAGTGTATACCCCCCTCTACAGGGAAATACGCAGTATTTT. The V gene is TRBV30, the J gene TRBJ2-3; possibly TRBD1 for D (6 bases). V lost 0 bases to trimming and J lost 7 bases, with 20 bases between them. This CDR3 contains 16 residues. Germline CDR1 reads GTSNPN; CDR2 reads SVGIG (reference sequence).

The rearrangement joins TRBV1 to TRBJ1-5. TRBV1 is an annotated pseudogene. This CDR3 is built from 16 residues. This chain's CDR3 is CTSSQDRRDGNQPQHF. For the CDR3, the DNA is TGCACCAGCAGCCAAGATCGGCGGGATGGCAATCAGCCCCAGCATTTT.

CDR3 coding DNA: TGTGCCAGCAGCTTGGAGCCCGGGAGGACCGATGAGCAGTTCTTC. Amino acid sequence: CASSLEPGRTDEQFF. The rearrangement links TRBV5-4 to TRBJ2-1; 7 bases fit TRBD2. In germline, CDR1 is SGHNT, CDR2 YYREEE (reference sequence). The length of the CDR3 is 15 residues. V was pared by 0 bases and J by 8 bases, with 8 bases of the junction left unmatched.

V and J are TRBV2 and TRBJ2-7, with TRBD2 matching over 10 bases. Germline assignment: CDR1 SNHLY and CDR2 FYNNEI. This CDR3 has 19 amino acids. V gave up 7 bases and J gave up 3 bases; unmatched junction bases: 21. CDR3 sequence: CASKQGAGLATRGIYEQYF. The CDR3 coding sequence is TGTGCCAGCAAGCAAGGAGCGGGACTAGCGACGCGGGGGATCTACGAGCAGTACTTC. The variable domain in full, completed from reference TRBV2 and TRBJ2-7, reads EPEVTQTPSHQVTQMGQEVILRCVPISNHLYFYWYRQILGQKVEFLVSFYNNEISEKSEIFDDQFSVERPDGSNFTLKIRSTKLEDSAMYFCASKQGAGLATRGIYEQYFGPGTRLTVT.

The DNA for the CDR3 is TGTGCCAGCAGTGGACGGGACTATTGGAGCACAGATACGCAGTATTTT. Translated, it gives CASSGRDYWSTDTQYF. The chain recombines TRBV28 with TRBJ2-3; TRBD2 matches at 7 bases. V shed 5 bases and J 0 bases; nucleotides not matched to a gene: 8. Germline V gene sequence: CDR1 MDHEN, CDR2 SYDVKM. The CDR3 runs 16 residues.

This chain connects TRBV19 to TRBJ2-7, with D perhaps matching TRBD2 (5 bases). Germline CDR1 LNHDA, CDR2 SQIVND (reference sequence). The V end was cut by 1 base, the J end by 5 bases, with 9 bases between. The CDR3 loop spans 13 amino acids. CDR3 DNA: TGTGCCAGTAGTATAGCCCCCGGGGACGAGCAGTACTTC. It is translated as CASSIAPGDEQYF.

The rearrangement joins TRBV27 to TRBJ2-3; 8 nucleotides line up with TRBD2. This CDR3 region has 16 residues. CDR1 and CDR2 from the germline V gene are MNHEY and SMNVEV (reference sequence). V shed 5 bases and J 1 base; nucleotides not matched to a gene: 8. The CDR3 loop is CASSAISGRGTDTQYF. Here the CDR3 DNA reads TGTGCCAGCAGTGCGATAAGCGGGAGAGGCACAGATACGCAGTATTTT.

The chain recombines TRBV11-3 with TRBJ2-3; 8 nucleotides line up with TRBD1. The CDR3 sequence is 14 residues long. The J segment lost 4 bases and the V segment lost 1 base, leaving 1 base of the junction unmatched. Germline V gene data show CDR1 as SGHNT and CDR2 as YENEEA. CDR3 DNA: TGTGCCAGCAGCTTAGGCAGGGGGCCAGATACGCAGTATTTT. Protein sequence: CASSLGRGPDTQYF.

The chain has TRBV2 and TRBJ2-6; no reliable D call. In germline, CDR1 is SNHLY, CDR2 FYNNEI. This CDR3 comprises 15 residues. V was pared by 2 bases and J by 0 bases, with 5 bases between. This CDR3 is CASSERSSGANVLTF. CDR3 DNA: TGTGCCAGCAGTGAACGATCCTCTGGGGCCAACGTCCTGACTTTC.

The chain employs TRBV29-1 and TRBJ2-1; either TRBD1 or TRBD2 may supply D (5 bases each). The CDR3 is 13 residues long. Germline CDR1 and CDR2: SQVTM and ANQGSEA. V lost 3 bases, J lost 6 bases, and 12 bases lay in between. The CDR3 region is CSVDGTAGNEQFF. The CDR3 bases are TGCAGCGTTGACGGGACCGCTGGCAATGAGCAGTTCTTC.

The V call is TRBV12-5, the J call TRBJ2-1; 12 nucleotides line up with TRBD1. Germline lookup yields CDR1 LGHNT and CDR2 FRNRAP. Losses at the gene ends were 1 base for V and 6 bases for J; bases not matched to a gene: 7. The CDR3 spans 17 residues. For the CDR3, the DNA is TGTGCTAGTGGTTTGGGGGACAGGGGGCTGTTTTTCAATGAGCAGTTCTTC. It encodes CASGLGDRGLFFNEQFF.